This is a list of T cell receptor beta chains from one sample in a study of blood T cell repertoires in COVID-19. TCRdb's copy holds only in-frame clones and misses some; the assay was immunoSEQ multiplex PCR. The sample lists about 200,000 clones; over 75% were seen once. Sequencing was performed on peripheral blood. The receptor set was obtained from a man in his 60s with acute or convalescent COVID-19. The CDR3 runs from the conserved cysteine through the conserved F or W. The D gene is left open where the match is weak. Where a row states a size, it is once, few, many or the class of an expanded clone; other rows omit it.

J gene: TRBJ1-3
clone size: once
D gene: NA
V gene: TRBV28
CDR3 DNA: TGTGCCAGCAGTTTATCGAACGGGGGTAGTGGAAACACCATATATTTT
CDR3 protein: CASSLSNGGSGNTIYF

J gene: TRBJ2-3
clone size: NA
D gene: TRBD1
V gene: TRBV3-1/TRBV3-2
CDR3 DNA: TGTGCCAGCAGCCAATCGCGGACAGGGGGAAGCACAGATACGCAGTATTTT
CDR3 protein: CASSQSRTGGSTDTQYF

J gene: TRBJ2-1
clone size: NA
D gene: TRBD2
V gene: TRBV24-1
CDR3 DNA: TGTGCCACCAGTGATGCGGGACTAGCGGGAGCCAATGAGCAGTTCTTC
CDR3 protein: CATSDAGLAGANEQFF

J gene: TRBJ2-7
clone size: NA
D gene: TRBD2
V gene: TRBV5-6
CDR3 DNA: TGTGCCAGCAGCTTGGGGAGCGGGAAATCCTACGAGCAGTACTTC
CDR3 protein: CASSLGSGKSYEQYF

J gene: TRBJ2-7
clone size: NA
D gene: TRBD2
V gene: TRBV2
CDR3 DNA: TGTGCCAGCAGTGAAGCGCGACTAGCGGGGCACTACGAGCAGTACTTC
CDR3 protein: CASSEARLAGHYEQYF

J gene: TRBJ2-7
clone size: few
D gene: NA
V gene: TRBV27
CDR3 DNA: TGTGCCCCCCCCAGGGCCTACGAGCAGTACTTC
CDR3 protein: CAPPRAYEQYF

J gene: TRBJ1-1
clone size: NA
D gene: NA
V gene: TRBV14
CDR3 DNA: TGTGCCAGCAGCCAAGAACAGCGGATGAACACTGAAGCTTTCTTT
CDR3 protein: CASSQEQRMNTEAFF

J gene: TRBJ1-3
clone size: NA
D gene: TRBD1
V gene: TRBV25-1
CDR3 DNA: TGTGCCAGCAGTGCCCAGTGGGGGCAGGGGGTCTCTGGAAACACCATATATTTT
CDR3 protein: CASSAQWGQGVSGNTIYF

J gene: TRBJ2-7
clone size: NA
D gene: NA
V gene: TRBV5-1
CDR3 DNA: TGCGCCAGCAGGGCAGTGCAGTCCACCTACGAGCAGTACTTC
CDR3 protein: CASRAVQSTYEQYF

J gene: TRBJ2-1
clone size: NA
D gene: TRBD2
V gene: TRBV7-2
CDR3 DNA: TGTGCCAGCAGATCTGGGACTAGCGGGGAGAATGAGCAGTTCTTC
CDR3 protein: CASRSGTSGENEQFF

J gene: TRBJ2-5
clone size: NA
D gene: NA
V gene: TRBV7-2
CDR3 DNA: TGTGCCAGCAGCTTAGCTACATCTGGACAGTCCGGTGGAACCCAGTACTTC
CDR3 protein: CASSLATSGQSGGTQYF

J gene: TRBJ1-3
clone size: NA
D gene: TRBD1
V gene: TRBV4-2
CDR3 DNA: TGTGCCAGCAGCCAAGCATCAGGGACAGGAACTGGAAACACCATATATTTT
CDR3 protein: CASSQASGTGTGNTIYF

J gene: TRBJ2-3
clone size: NA
D gene: TRBD2
V gene: TRBV7-9
CDR3 DNA: TGTGCCAGCAGCCGAAATGCGGGGAGGGGCACAGATACGCAGTATTTT
CDR3 protein: CASSRNAGRGTDTQYF

J gene: TRBJ2-2
clone size: NA
D gene: NA
V gene: TRBV6-2/TRBV6-3
CDR3 DNA: TGTGCCAGCAGTTCACACAGGGTTCCCGGGGAGCTGTTTTTT
CDR3 protein: CASSSHRVPGELFF

J gene: TRBJ1-5
clone size: NA
D gene: NA
V gene: TRBV28
CDR3 DNA: TGTGCCAGCAGTTTACCACACCAGCCCCAGCATTTT
CDR3 protein: CASSLPHQPQHF

J gene: TRBJ1-1
clone size: NA
D gene: NA
V gene: TRBV19
CDR3 DNA: TGTGCCAGTAGTAACCAGATGAACACTGAAGCTTTCTTT
CDR3 protein: CASSNQMNTEAFF

J gene: TRBJ2-7
clone size: NA
D gene: NA
V gene: TRBV5-6
CDR3 DNA: TGTGCCAGCAGCTTTGGGACTGACTACGAGCAGTACTTC
CDR3 protein: CASSFGTDYEQYF

J gene: TRBJ2-5
clone size: NA
D gene: TRBD2
V gene: TRBV2
CDR3 DNA: TGTGCCAGCAGTGGCCCGGCGGGAGGGGGAGAGACCCAGTACTTC
CDR3 protein: CASSGPAGGGETQYF

J gene: TRBJ2-1
clone size: NA
D gene: TRBD1
V gene: TRBV10-3
CDR3 DNA: TGTGCCATCACCGGGACAGGGATGAGTGAGCAGTTCTTC
CDR3 protein: CAITGTGMSEQFF

J gene: TRBJ2-7
clone size: NA
D gene: TRBD1
V gene: TRBV6-2/TRBV6-3
CDR3 DNA: TGTGCCAGCAGACCTACCGGGACAGGGTACTACGAGCAGTACTTC
CDR3 protein: CASRPTGTGYYEQYF

J gene: TRBJ2-7
clone size: NA
D gene: TRBD2
V gene: TRBV6-5
CDR3 DNA: TGTGCCAGCAGTTACTCGACGCTAGCGGGAGTATTAGAGCAGTACTTC
CDR3 protein: CASSYSTLAGVLEQYF

J gene: TRBJ2-3
clone size: NA
D gene: TRBD2
V gene: TRBV7-2
CDR3 DNA: TGTGCCAGCAGCTTCCCTCTAGCGGTGACAGATACGCAGTATTTT
CDR3 protein: CASSFPLAVTDTQYF

J gene: TRBJ2-7
clone size: NA
D gene: TRBD1
V gene: TRBV18
CDR3 DNA: TGTGCCAGCTCACAAAGGGACAGGGTGTACGAGCAGTACTTC
CDR3 protein: CASSQRDRVYEQYF

J gene: TRBJ2-3
clone size: NA
D gene: TRBD2
V gene: TRBV4-3
CDR3 DNA: TGCGCCAGCAGCCAAGAGCTAGCGGGAGCAGATACGCAGTATTTT
CDR3 protein: CASSQELAGADTQYF

J gene: TRBJ2-2
clone size: NA
D gene: TRBD1
V gene: TRBV27
CDR3 DNA: TGTGCCAGCAGTTTTCGTCTCAGGGGGTCGGACACCGGGGAGCTGTTTTTT
CDR3 protein: CASSFRLRGSDTGELFF

J gene: TRBJ1-5
clone size: NA
D gene: TRBD1
V gene: TRBV10-3
CDR3 DNA: TGTGCCATCAGTGGGGGACGGCAGGGGGCGCAAGGTCCCAATCAGCCCCAGCATTTT
CDR3 protein: CAISGGRQGAQGPNQPQHF

J gene: TRBJ1-4
clone size: few
D gene: NA
V gene: TRBV2
CDR3 DNA: TGTGCCAGCACTCGAAGGGCGGGGATTAATGAAAAACTGTTTTTT
CDR3 protein: CASTRRAGINEKLFF